This T cell receptor (beta chain) came from a study of OX40 agonist ivuxolimab in advanced cancers. Study-wide background: Earlier treatment with anti-PD-1, anti-PD-L1 or anti-CTLA-4 was permitted, and 30% to 40% had received some.

V gave up 0 bases and J gave up 4 bases; unmatched junction bases: 4. CDR3 length: 15 amino acids. Germline V lookup: CDR1 MNHEY, CDR2 SMNVEV (reference sequence). Generated by immunoSEQ multiplex PCR, the TCRdb table keeps only in-frame clones and is missing some. This table holds some 79,000 clones, over 75% found once. Findings and limits, study-wide: Doses of 0.1 to 3.0 mg/kg were accompanied by clonal expansion of CD4+ and CD8+ blood T cells by week 6. Certain nonresponding patients likewise had low normalized T-cell clonal expansion.

A word on this clone: No antigen is known for it.

The sequencing used CD4+ or CD8+ T cells sorted from blood, collected in a trial of the OX40 agonist ivuxolimab. This TCR came from an adult with an advanced solid tumor such as melanoma, head and neck, liver or kidney cancer. This chain uses TRBV27 with TRBJ1-2, with TRBD1 identical over 8 bases. The CDR3 coding sequence is TGTGCCAGCAGTTTATCGCAGGGGGCAGGCTATGGCTACACCTTC. It codes for CASSLSQGAGYGYTF.